A single sample is the source of the 32 T cell receptor beta chains below, sequenced in a study of shared clonotypes between healthy human individuals. CD45RO-negative cells were positively selected for CCR7, leaving out terminally differentiated effector memory CD45RA+ cells. Repertoires were generated with immunoSEQ multiplex PCR, while TCRdb's copy carries only in-frame clones and drops some. The sample carries under 1 million clones, around 96% recorded once. Sequenced input: naive CD8+ T cells sorted from blood. The source is a man between 25 and 39 years old in good health.

The chain has TRBV4-1 and TRBJ2-3; 8 bases fit TRBD1. The CDR3 has 15 amino acids. Germline V CDR1 and CDR2: MGHRA, YSYEKL. V lost 3 bases to trimming and J lost 2 bases; unmatched junction nucleotides: 4. The chain's CDR3 is CASSQGQVNTDTQYF. The CDR3 DNA follows: TGCGCCAGCAGCCAGGGACAGGTGAACACAGATACGCAGTATTTT.

The chain has TRBV7-9 and TRBJ2-3; 7 bases match TRBD1. Trimming took 5 bases from V and 0 from J; bases not matched to a gene: 5. Germline V CDR1 and CDR2: SEHNR, FQNEAQ (reference sequence). The CDR3 covers 15 residues. The CDR3 DNA reads as TGTGCCAGCAGCATGCCGGGACAGAGCACAGATACGCAGTATTTT. Translated, it gives CASSMPGQSTDTQYF.

The chain is built from TRBV5-6 and TRBJ2-2, with 8 bases lining up with TRBD1. Trimming at V came to 0 bases and at J to 4 bases, leaving 11 bases not matched to a gene. Germline V CDR1 and CDR2: SGHDT, YYEEEE. CDR3 length: 18 amino acids. CDR3 sequence: CASSLGAPTGALTGELFF. CDR3 in DNA: TGTGCCAGCAGCTTGGGGGCCCCGACAGGGGCACTCACCGGGGAGCTGTTTTTT. The variable domain in full, completed from reference TRBV5-6 and TRBJ2-2, reads DAGVTQSPTHLIKTRGQQVTLRCSPKSGHDTVSWYQQALGQGPQFIFQYYEEEERQRGNFPDRFSGHQFPNYSSELNVNALLLGDSALYLCASSLGAPTGALTGELFFGEGSRLTVL.

The chain has TRBV5-1 and TRBJ1-1; D is unclear. Trimming removed 5 bases at V and 0 bases at J, with 8 bases between. Germline assignment: CDR1 SGHRS and CDR2 YFSETQ. The CDR3 spans 13 residues. The CDR3 is CASRPPMNTEAFF. The CDR3, as DNA: TGCGCCAGCAGACCACCCATGAACACTGAAGCTTTCTTT.

The V and J genes are TRBV6-4 and TRBJ1-2; weak D call: TRBD1 (6 bases). This CDR3 has 16 residues. The V and J ends lost 0 bases and 3 bases respectively, with 14 bases between them. CDR1 is MRHNA, CDR2 SNTAGT, per germline. This CDR3 is CASSDSRGNGYYGYTF. The CDR3 nucleotides are TGTGCCAGCAGTGACTCGAGGGGGAATGGTTACTATGGCTACACCTTC.

This chain links TRBV7-8 with TRBJ1-4; tentative D call: TRBD1 (5 bases). V was cut by 5 bases and J by 4 bases, with 14 bases left in between. From germline, CDR1 is SGHVS and CDR2 FQNEAQ. The CDR3 contains 15 residues. CDR3 nucleotide sequence: TGTGCCAGCAGCCTCGGGACCGTTCATAATGAAAAACTGTTTTTT. This gives the protein CASSLGTVHNEKLFF.

This chain joins TRBV7-9 and TRBJ2-1; D is uncertain. CDR1 and CDR2 from the germline V gene are SEHNR and FQNEAQ (reference sequence). This CDR3 region has 15 residues. Trimming cost V 1 base and J 3 bases, with 10 bases left between them. The DNA of the CDR3 is TGTGCCAGCAGCTTAGTAACGACTGACTACAATGAGCAGTTCTTC. It codes for CASSLVTTDYNEQFF.

The chain has TRBV9 and TRBJ2-7; 7 nucleotides match TRBD1. J gave up 6 bases and V 0 bases, and 12 bases lay outside the gene matches. The CDR3 covers 16 residues. The germline V gene has CDR1 SGDLS and CDR2 YYNGEE. CDR3 sequence reads: CASSVETTGTLGEQYF. Written as DNA, the CDR3 is TGTGCCAGCAGCGTAGAAACGACAGGGACCCTTGGCGAGCAGTACTTC.

This clone was seen only a few times. The chain couples TRBV2 to TRBJ2-5; D gene ambiguous. The V gene lost 6 bases and the J gene lost 1 base, with 0 bases spanning the gap. The V gene's germline CDR1 is SNHLY and CDR2 FYNNEI. The CDR3 is 10 amino acids. The CDR3 here is CASSQETQYF. DNA of the CDR3: TGTGCCAGCAGCCAAGAGACCCAGTACTTC.

This chain uses TRBV7-9 with TRBJ2-1; D is possibly TRBD2 (6 bases). Germline lookup yields CDR1 SEHNR and CDR2 FQNEAQ (reference sequence). V dropped 11 bases and J dropped 0 bases, with 11 bases sitting between them. This CDR3 comprises 13 residues. CDR3 sequence: CAGGKSSYNEQFF. The CDR3, as DNA: TGTGCCGGCGGGAAAAGCTCCTACAATGAGCAGTTCTTC. Together with reference TRBV7-9 and TRBJ2-1, the CDR3 gives the full variable domain: DTGVSQNPRHKITKRGQNVTFRCDPISEHNRLYWYRQTLGQGPEFLTYFQNEAQLEKSRLLSDRFSAERPKGSFSTLEIQRTEQGDSAMYLCAGGKSSYNEQFFGPGTRLTVL.

This rearrangement joins TRBV23-1 to TRBJ1-1; 7 bases are shared with TRBD1. TRBV23-1 is filed as an ORF, its function uncertain. The CDR3 length is 14 residues. Trimming removed 2 bases from V and 11 bases from J; junction bases left unmatched: 11. Here the CDR3 reads CASSQLDRPPDAFF. CDR3 in DNA: TGCGCCAGCAGTCAACTGGACAGGCCCCCGGATGCTTTCTTT.

This rearrangement joins TRBV9 to TRBJ2-7; TRBD1 aligns across 7 bases. CDR3 length: 14 amino acids. Germline lookup yields CDR1 SGDLS and CDR2 YYNGEE. V shed 4 bases and J 3 bases; nucleotides not matched to a gene: 7. CDR3 in DNA: TGTGCCAGCAGCCTCAGGACAGGACTCTACGAGCAGTACTTC. Amino acid sequence: CASSLRTGLYEQYF.

The V gene is TRBV14, the J gene TRBJ2-5; the D gene is possibly TRBD2 (7 bases). The V gene's germline CDR1 is SGHDN and CDR2 FVKESK. V dropped 4 bases and J dropped 4 bases, with 10 bases sitting between them. The CDR3 runs 13 residues. This chain's CDR3 is CASSPRGAETQYF. CDR3 bases: TGTGCCAGCAGCCCTCGGGGGGCAGAGACCCAGTACTTC.

The CDR3 coding sequence is TGTGCCAGCCTCAATGAGCGGGAGAAAGGCACAGATACGCAGTATTTT. Residues: CASLNEREKGTDTQYF. V is TRBV11-2 and J is TRBJ2-3, with 8 bases aligning to TRBD2. This CDR3 has 16 amino acids. Germline CDR1 reads SGHAT; CDR2 reads FQNNGV. With V trimmed by 8 bases and J by 1 base, 11 bases remained unmatched. Full variable domain (remainder filled in from reference TRBV11-2 and TRBJ2-3): EAGVAQSPRYKIIEKRQSVAFWCNPISGHATLYWYQQILGQGPKLLIQFQNNGVVDDSQLPKDRFSAERLKGVDSTLKIQPAKLEDSAVYLCASLNEREKGTDTQYFGPGTRLTVL.

The V and J genes are TRBV19 and TRBJ2-7; D is perhaps TRBD1 (6 bases). The germline V and J ends were trimmed by 1 base and 6 bases, with 7 bases remaining between them. The CDR3 has 12 amino acids. The germline V gene encodes CDR1 LNHDA and CDR2 SQIVND (reference sequence). CDR3 residues: CASSIGRGEQYF. CDR3 coding DNA: TGTGCCAGTAGTATAGGCAGGGGCGAGCAGTACTTC.

The CDR3 nucleotides read TGTGCCAGCTCCCTTGGCCAGGTTTCCTACAATGAGCAGTTCTTC. Translated, it gives CASSLGQVSYNEQFF. The gene calls are TRBV18 and TRBJ2-1, with D uncertain. CDR3 length: 15 amino acids. Germline-derived CDR1 and CDR2 are KGHSH and LQKENI. Trimming removed 6 bases at V and 1 base at J, with 13 bases between.

The chain is built from TRBV5-1 and TRBJ2-1, with TRBD2 matching 9 bases. Germline values: CDR1 SGHRS, CDR2 YFSETQ. Germline trimming cut 0 bases from V and 4 bases from J; bases unmatched to any gene: 8. This CDR3 has 17 amino acids. CDR3 residues: CASSLVSSGEGYNEQFF. CDR3 DNA: TGCGCCAGCAGCTTGGTGTCTAGCGGGGAGGGGTACAATGAGCAGTTCTTC.

The chain is built from TRBV19 and TRBJ2-2; tentative D call: TRBD2 (5 bases). The CDR3 runs to 13 residues. Per germline, CDR1 LNHDA and CDR2 SQIVND (reference sequence). The germline V and J ends were trimmed by 7 bases and 4 bases, with 10 bases remaining between them. CDR3 region: CASNRAGTGELFF. CDR3 DNA: TGTGCCAGTAACCGGGCGGGCACCGGGGAGCTGTTTTTT.

This chain connects TRBV4-1 to TRBJ1-3; D is ambiguous. Deletions cut 2 bases from V and 4 bases from J, with 9 bases between. The CDR3 extends over 14 amino acids. Germline lookup yields CDR1 MGHRA and CDR2 YSYEKL. As DNA, the CDR3 is TGCGCCAGCAGCCAACGGGTAGGGGGAAACACCATATATTTT. It yields the protein CASSQRVGGNTIYF.

This sequence joins TRBV2 and TRBJ1-2; D not resolved. V was cut by 6 bases and J by 4 bases, with 6 bases left in between. There are 11 residues in the CDR3. Germline-derived CDR1 and CDR2 are SNHLY and FYNNEI. The CDR3 nucleotides read TGTGCCAGCAGCCCTTCCTATGGCTACACCTTC. It codes for CASSPSYGYTF.

This clone was observed once. This specimen includes other DNA sequences encoding the same CDR3. This chain uses TRBV6-5 with TRBJ1-1; tentative D call: TRBD1 (5 bases). The ends were cut back, 2 bases at V and 5 bases at J, with 6 bases in the middle. The CDR3 spans 12 residues. Germline V CDR1 and CDR2: MNHEY, SVGAGI. The CDR3 DNA sequence: TGTGCCAGCAGTTACGGGGGTACTGAAGCTTTCTTT. This sequence encodes CASSYGGTEAFF.

This chain joins TRBV6-5 and TRBJ2-7; the D is unclear. Between the trimmed V and J ends, which lost 0 bases and 2 bases, there was a span of 8 bases. Germline V gene data show CDR1 as MNHEY and CDR2 as SVGAGI. There are 14 residues in the CDR3. The CDR3 reads CASSYSSFTYEQYF. The CDR3 bases are TGTGCCAGCAGTTACTCTAGCTTTACCTACGAGCAGTACTTC.

In this sample, this clone turned up once. The V gene is TRBV11-2, the J gene TRBJ1-2; 10 nucleotides line up with TRBD1. The CDR3 sequence is 14 residues long. V was clipped by 2 bases and J by 7 bases; unmatched bases: 4. Per germline, CDR1 SGHAT and CDR2 FQNNGV. The CDR3 DNA is TGTGCCAGCAGCTTACGGACAGGGGGTGGTGGCTACACCTTC. The encoded protein is CASSLRTGGGGYTF.

The CDR3 loop is CASSLGSGGISSYEQYF. The CDR3 region has the DNA TGCGCCAGCAGCTTGGGTTCTGGCGGGATAAGCTCCTACGAGCAGTACTTC. The chain combines TRBV5-1 with TRBJ2-7, with a tentative D call TRBD2 (6 bases). The CDR3 is made up of 17 amino acids. Trimming pared 0 bases from V and 0 bases from J, leaving 16 bases between. Germline V gives CDR1 SGHRS, CDR2 YFSETQ.

The chain carries TRBV5-1 and TRBJ1-1; D is undetermined. This CDR3 region has 15 residues. CDR1 SGHRS and CDR2 YFSETQ come from the germline V gene. The V end was cut by 0 bases, the J end by 6 bases, with 15 bases between. Written as DNA, the CDR3 is TGCGCCAGCAGCTTGGTAGGCGGCGAGGGCTCTGAAGCTTTCTTT. This sequence encodes CASSLVGGEGSEAFF.

This chain links TRBV7-9 with TRBJ2-7; D ambiguous. Germline values: CDR1 SEHNR, CDR2 FQNEAQ (reference sequence). This CDR3 is 13 amino acids long. Trimming cost V 8 bases and J 0 bases, with 11 bases left between them. CDR3 coding DNA: TGTGCCAGCTCGGACGGCAACTCCTACGAGCAGTACTTC. Encoded protein: CASSDGNSYEQYF.

This chain uses TRBV7-9 with TRBJ1-4, with 12 bases lining up with TRBD1. The length of the CDR3 is 15 residues. Trimming at V came to 5 bases and at J to 8 bases, leaving 6 bases not matched to a gene. The germline gives CDR1 SEHNR, CDR2 FQNEAQ (reference sequence). The CDR3 region is CASSPWDRGREKLFF. As DNA, the CDR3 is TGTGCCAGCAGCCCTTGGGACAGGGGGCGAGAAAAACTGTTTTTT.

This chain links TRBV25-1 with TRBJ1-5, with D hard to call. V dropped 3 bases and J dropped 5 bases, with 11 bases sitting between them. The germline CDR1 and CDR2 sequences are MGHDK and SYGVNS. This CDR3 comprises 14 residues. The CDR3 spells CASSDLEGYQPQHF. The CDR3 DNA sequence: TGTGCCAGCAGTGATTTAGAAGGGTATCAGCCCCAGCATTTT.

This sequence joins TRBV7-9 and TRBJ2-3; TRBD2 matches at 7 bases. Germline V CDR1 and CDR2: SEHNR, FQNEAQ (reference sequence). The V gene end was trimmed by 5 bases and the J gene end by 0 bases; junction bases not matched to a gene: 17. The length of the CDR3 is 19 residues. CDR3: CASSPGERGLLTSTDTQYF. The CDR3 DNA reads as TGTGCCAGCAGCCCGGGAGAGCGGGGCCTCCTTACTAGCACAGATACGCAGTATTTT.

This clone appeared a single time. This sequence joins TRBV28 and TRBJ2-3, with D perhaps matching TRBD2 (8 bases). This CDR3 has 14 residues. CDR1 and CDR2 from the germline V gene are MDHEN and SYDVKM. V was trimmed by 3 bases and J by 6 bases, leaving 13 bases between them. Here the CDR3 reads CASSFPGGGDTQYF. Here the CDR3 DNA reads TGTGCCAGCAGTTTTCCGGGAGGGGGCGATACGCAGTATTTT.

The CDR3 spells CASSQRLAGPYEQYF. The CDR3 coding sequence is TGCGCCAGCAGCCAACGTCTAGCGGGGCCCTACGAGCAGTACTTC. The chain recombines TRBV4-1 with TRBJ2-7, with 9 bases matching TRBD2. The CDR3 consists of 15 residues. Germline V gives CDR1 MGHRA, CDR2 YSYEKL. The ends lost 2 bases at V and 2 bases at J; junction bases unmatched: 4.

CDR3 sequence (DNA): TGTGCCAGCAGCGACCGGGACAGGAACACTGAAGCTTTCTTT. Translated: CASSDRDRNTEAFF. This chain joins TRBV7-9 and TRBJ1-1; 7 bases fit TRBD1. Germline V gene sequence: CDR1 SEHNR, CDR2 FQNEAQ (reference sequence). Germline trimming cut 5 bases from V and 1 base from J; bases unmatched to any gene: 4. CDR3 length: 14 residues.